The source of this T cell receptor (beta chain) is a study of T-cell memory formation after mild COVID-19. A few counts support this clonotype. Its antigen remains unknown. Findings of the study overall: Confirmation was lacking for SARS-CoV-2 specificity of second-wave clones that peaked on day 37. Clones which contracted sat mainly in CM and EM if CD4+, and in EMRA if CD8+. Cross-reactive memory appears to have joined, as suggested by some responding clones showing up in pre-infection memory.

The CDR3 is 14 amino acids. V lost 1 base, J lost 3 bases, and 9 bases lay in between. Germline V gives CDR1 MNHEY, CDR2 SVGAGI. The 5'RACE method, run with constant-segment primers, produced TCR alpha and TCR beta cDNA libraries (carrying sample barcodes and UMIs). TCRdb used MiXCR to reprocess the 5' RACE reads, holding one entry per CDR3 protein. Of 130,000 to 150,000 distinct CDR3 sequences listed, about 6% are singletons. V usage is TRBV6-5 and J usage is TRBJ1-2; D is unclear. Source material: PBMCs or a T cell subset sorted from them (not recorded which). The TCR was taken from an adult woman who had mild COVID-19 (a few samples of this study predate the infection). Cell type and time point are not known. The CDR3 DNA follows: TGTGCCAGCAGTTACTTGGAGGGCTACTATGGCTACACCTTC. This gives the protein CASSYLEGYYGYTF.